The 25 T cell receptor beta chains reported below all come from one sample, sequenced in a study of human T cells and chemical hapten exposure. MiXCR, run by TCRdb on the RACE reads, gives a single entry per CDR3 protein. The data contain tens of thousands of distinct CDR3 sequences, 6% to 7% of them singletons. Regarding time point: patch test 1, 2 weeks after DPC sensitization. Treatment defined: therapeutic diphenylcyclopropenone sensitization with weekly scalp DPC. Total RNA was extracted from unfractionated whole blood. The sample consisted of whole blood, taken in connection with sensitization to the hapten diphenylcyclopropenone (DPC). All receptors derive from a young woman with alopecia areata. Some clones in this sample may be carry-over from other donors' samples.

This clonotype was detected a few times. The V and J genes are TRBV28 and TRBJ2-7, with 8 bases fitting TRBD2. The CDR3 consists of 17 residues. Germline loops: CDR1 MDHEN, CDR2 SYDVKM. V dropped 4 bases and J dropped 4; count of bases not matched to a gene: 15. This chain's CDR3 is CASSSTGGGPLRYEQYF. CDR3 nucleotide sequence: TGTGCCAGCAGTTCCACGGGGGGGGGACCCCTGAGATACGAGCAGTACTTC.

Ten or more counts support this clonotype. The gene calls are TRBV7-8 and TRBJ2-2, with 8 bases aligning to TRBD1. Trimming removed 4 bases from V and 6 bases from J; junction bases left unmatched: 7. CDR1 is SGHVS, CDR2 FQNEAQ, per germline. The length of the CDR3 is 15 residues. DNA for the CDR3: TGTGCCAGCAGCTCAAAGACAGGGGTAGCCGGGGAGCTGTTTTTT. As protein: CASSSKTGVAGELFF.

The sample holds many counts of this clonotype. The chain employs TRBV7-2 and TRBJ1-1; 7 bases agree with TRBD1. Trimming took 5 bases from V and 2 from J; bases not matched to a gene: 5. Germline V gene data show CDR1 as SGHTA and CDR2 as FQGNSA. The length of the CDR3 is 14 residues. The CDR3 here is CASSQDRRNTEAFF. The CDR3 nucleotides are TGTGCCAGCAGCCAGGACAGGAGAAACACTGAAGCTTTCTTT.

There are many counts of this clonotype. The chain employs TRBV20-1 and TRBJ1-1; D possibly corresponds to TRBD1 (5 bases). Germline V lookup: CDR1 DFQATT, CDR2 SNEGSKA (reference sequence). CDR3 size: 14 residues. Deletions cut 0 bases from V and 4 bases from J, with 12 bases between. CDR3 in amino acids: CSARDWGVSTEAFF. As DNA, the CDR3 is TGCAGTGCTAGAGATTGGGGGGTTAGCACTGAAGCTTTCTTT.

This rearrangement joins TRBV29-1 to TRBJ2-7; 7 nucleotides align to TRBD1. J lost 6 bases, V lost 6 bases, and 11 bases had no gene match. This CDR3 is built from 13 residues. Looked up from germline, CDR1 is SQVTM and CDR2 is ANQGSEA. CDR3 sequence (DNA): TGCAGCGTCGCCCGGGCAGGGGGTGCCGAGCAGTACTTC. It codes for CSVARAGGAEQYF.

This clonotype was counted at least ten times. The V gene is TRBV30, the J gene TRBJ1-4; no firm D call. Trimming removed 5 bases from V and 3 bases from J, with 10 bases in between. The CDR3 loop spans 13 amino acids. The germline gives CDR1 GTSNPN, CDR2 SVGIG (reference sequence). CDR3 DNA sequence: TGTGCCTGGGCCACCCGGGCTAATGAAAAACTGTTTTTT. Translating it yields CAWATRANEKLFF.

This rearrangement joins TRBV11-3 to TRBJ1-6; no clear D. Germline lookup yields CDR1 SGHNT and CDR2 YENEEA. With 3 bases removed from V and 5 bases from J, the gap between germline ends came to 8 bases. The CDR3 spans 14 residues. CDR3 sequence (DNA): TGTGCCAGCAGCTTGAGAGGCAATAATTCACCCCTCCACTTT. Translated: CASSLRGNNSPLHF.

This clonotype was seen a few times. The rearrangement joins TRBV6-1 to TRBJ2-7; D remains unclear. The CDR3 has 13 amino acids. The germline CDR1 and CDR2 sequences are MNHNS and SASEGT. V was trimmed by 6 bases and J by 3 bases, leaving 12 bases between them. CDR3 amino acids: CASRSQNSYEQYF. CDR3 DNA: TGTGCCAGCAGGAGCCAGAATAGCTACGAGCAGTACTTC.

CDR3 region: CASSPRRGSNQPQHF. The CDR3 DNA follows: TGTGCCAGTAGCCCCAGGCGCGGTAGCAATCAGCCCCAGCATTTT. The chain joins TRBV19 to TRBJ1-5; no definite D call. Germline CDR1 reads LNHDA; CDR2 reads SQIVND (reference sequence). V dropped 6 bases and J dropped 0 bases, with 12 bases sitting between them. CDR3 length: 15 residues.

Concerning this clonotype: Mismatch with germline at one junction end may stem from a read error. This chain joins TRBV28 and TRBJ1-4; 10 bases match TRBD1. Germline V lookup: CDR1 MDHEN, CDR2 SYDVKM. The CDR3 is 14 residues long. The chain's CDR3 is CASGTGATNEKLFF. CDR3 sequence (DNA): TGTGCCAGCGGGACAGGGGCAACGAATGAAAAACTGTTTTTT.

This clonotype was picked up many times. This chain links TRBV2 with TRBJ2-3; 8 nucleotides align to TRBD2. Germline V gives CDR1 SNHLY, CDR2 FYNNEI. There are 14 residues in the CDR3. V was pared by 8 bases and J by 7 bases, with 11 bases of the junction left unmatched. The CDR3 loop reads CASLPGSGGNTQYF. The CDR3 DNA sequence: TGTGCCAGCCTGCCGGGGAGCGGGGGAAATACGCAGTATTTT.

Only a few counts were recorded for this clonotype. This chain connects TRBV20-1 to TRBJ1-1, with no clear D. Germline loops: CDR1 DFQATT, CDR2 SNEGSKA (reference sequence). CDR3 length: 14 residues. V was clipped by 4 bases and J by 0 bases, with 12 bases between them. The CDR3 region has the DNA TGCAGTGCTAAAAAATCTGGGCTGAACACTGAAGCTTTCTTT. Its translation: CSAKKSGLNTEAFF.

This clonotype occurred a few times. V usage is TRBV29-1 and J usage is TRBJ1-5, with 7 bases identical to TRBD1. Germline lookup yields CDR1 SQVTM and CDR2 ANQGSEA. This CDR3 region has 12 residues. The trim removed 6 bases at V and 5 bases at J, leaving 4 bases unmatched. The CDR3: CSVGQLDQPQHF. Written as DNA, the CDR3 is TGCAGCGTGGGACAGTTGGATCAGCCCCAGCATTTT.

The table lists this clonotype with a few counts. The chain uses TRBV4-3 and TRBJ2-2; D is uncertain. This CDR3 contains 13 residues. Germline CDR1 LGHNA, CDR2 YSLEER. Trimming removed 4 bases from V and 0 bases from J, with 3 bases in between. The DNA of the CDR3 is TGCGCCAGCAGCCCCCCGAACACCGGGGAGCTGTTTTTT. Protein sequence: CASSPPNTGELFF.

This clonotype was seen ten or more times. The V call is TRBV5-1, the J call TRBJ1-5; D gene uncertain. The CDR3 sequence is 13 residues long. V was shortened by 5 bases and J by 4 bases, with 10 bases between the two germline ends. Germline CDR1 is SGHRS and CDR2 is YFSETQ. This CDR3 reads CASSRSENQPQHF. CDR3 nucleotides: TGCGCCAGCAGTAGGTCCGAGAATCAGCCCCAGCATTTT.

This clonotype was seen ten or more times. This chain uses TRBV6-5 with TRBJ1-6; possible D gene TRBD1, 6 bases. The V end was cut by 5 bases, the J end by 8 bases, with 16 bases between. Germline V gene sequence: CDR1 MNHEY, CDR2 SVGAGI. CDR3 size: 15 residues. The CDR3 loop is CASSGTRGRDSPLHF. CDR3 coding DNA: TGTGCCAGCAGTGGAACCAGGGGTAGGGATTCACCCCTCCACTTT.

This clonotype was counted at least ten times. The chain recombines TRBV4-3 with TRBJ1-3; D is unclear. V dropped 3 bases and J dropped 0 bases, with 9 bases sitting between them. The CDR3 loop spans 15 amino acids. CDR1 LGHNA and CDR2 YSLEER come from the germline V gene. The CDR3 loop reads CASSQTVDSGNTIYF. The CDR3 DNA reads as TGCGCCAGCAGCCAGACGGTTGACTCTGGAAACACCATATATTTT.

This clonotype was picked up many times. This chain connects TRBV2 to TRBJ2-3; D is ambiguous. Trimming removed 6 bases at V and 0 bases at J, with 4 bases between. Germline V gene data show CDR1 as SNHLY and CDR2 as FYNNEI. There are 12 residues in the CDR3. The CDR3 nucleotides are TGTGCCAGCAGCCAAAGCACAGATACGCAGTATTTT. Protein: CASSQSTDTQYF.

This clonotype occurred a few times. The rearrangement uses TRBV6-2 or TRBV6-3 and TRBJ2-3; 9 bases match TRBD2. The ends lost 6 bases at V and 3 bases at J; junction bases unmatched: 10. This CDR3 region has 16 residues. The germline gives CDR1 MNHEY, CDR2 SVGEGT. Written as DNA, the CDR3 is TGTGCCAGCAGCCCCGGGACTAGCCTGGGGACAGATACGCAGTATTTT. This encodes CASSPGTSLGTDTQYF.

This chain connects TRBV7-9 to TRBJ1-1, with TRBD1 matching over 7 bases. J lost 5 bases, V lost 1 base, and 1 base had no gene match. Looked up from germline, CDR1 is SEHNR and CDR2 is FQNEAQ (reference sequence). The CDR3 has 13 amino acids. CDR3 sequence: CASSLVQGTEAFF. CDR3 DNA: TGTGCCAGCAGCTTAGTACAGGGGACTGAAGCTTTCTTT.

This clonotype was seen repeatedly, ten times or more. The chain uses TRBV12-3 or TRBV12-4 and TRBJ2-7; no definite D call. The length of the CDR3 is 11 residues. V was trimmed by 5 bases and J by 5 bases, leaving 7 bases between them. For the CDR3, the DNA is TGTGCCAGCAGTCAAGCCCACGAGCAGTACTTC. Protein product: CASSQAHEQYF.

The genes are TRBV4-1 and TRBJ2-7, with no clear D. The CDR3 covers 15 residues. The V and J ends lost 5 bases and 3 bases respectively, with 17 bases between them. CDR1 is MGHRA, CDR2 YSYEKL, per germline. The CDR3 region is CASSLRESQHYEQYF. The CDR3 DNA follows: TGCGCCAGCAGCTTAAGAGAATCGCAGCACTACGAGCAGTACTTC.

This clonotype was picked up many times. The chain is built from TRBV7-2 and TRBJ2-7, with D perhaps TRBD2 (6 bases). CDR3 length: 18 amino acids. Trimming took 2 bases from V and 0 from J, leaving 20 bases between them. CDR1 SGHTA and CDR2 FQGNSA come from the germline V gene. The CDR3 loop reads CASSLYGRGRQSSYEQYF. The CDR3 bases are TGTGCCAGCAGCTTATATGGGCGGGGCAGACAAAGCTCCTACGAGCAGTACTTC.

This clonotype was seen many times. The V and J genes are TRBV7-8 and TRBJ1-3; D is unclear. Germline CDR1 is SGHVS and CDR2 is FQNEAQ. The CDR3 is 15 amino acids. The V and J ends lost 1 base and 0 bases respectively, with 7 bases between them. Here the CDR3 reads CASSLEGHSGNTIYF. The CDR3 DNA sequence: TGTGCCAGCAGCTTAGAAGGGCACTCTGGAAACACCATATATTTT.

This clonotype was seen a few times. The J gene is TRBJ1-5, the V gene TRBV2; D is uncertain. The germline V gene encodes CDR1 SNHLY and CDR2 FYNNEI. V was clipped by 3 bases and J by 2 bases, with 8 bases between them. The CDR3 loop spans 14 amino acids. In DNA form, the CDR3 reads TGTGCCAGCAGTGAGAGGCGGGGCAATCAGCCCCAGCATTTT. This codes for CASSERRGNQPQHF.